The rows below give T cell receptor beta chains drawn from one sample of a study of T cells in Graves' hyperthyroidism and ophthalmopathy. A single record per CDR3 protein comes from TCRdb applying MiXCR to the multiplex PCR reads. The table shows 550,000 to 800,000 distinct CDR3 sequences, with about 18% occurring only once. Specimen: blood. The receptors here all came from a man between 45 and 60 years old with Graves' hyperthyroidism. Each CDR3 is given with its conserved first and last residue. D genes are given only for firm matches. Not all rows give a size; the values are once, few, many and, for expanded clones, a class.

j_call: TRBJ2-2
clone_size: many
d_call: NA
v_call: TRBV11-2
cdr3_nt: TGTGCCAGCAGCTGGCGCGAACAAGGACGGATCACCGGGGAGCTGTTTTTT
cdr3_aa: CASSWREQGRITGELFF

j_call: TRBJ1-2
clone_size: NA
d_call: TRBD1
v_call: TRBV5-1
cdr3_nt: TGCGCCAGCAGCCAAGGGACAGTGGCTAACTATGGCTACACCTTC
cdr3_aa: CASSQGTVANYGYTF

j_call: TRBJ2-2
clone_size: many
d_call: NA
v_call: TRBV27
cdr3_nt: TGTGCCAGCAGCGTTAGACTGAACACCGGGGAGCTGTTTTTT
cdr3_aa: CASSVRLNTGELFF

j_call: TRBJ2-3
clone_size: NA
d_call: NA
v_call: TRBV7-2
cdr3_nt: TGTGCCAGCAGCTTGGGGCGCCCTGGCACAGATACGCAGTATTTT
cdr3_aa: CASSLGRPGTDTQYF

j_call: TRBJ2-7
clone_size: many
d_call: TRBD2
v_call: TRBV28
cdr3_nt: TGTGCCAGCAGTTTCGGACTAGCGGAGGCCTACGAGCAGTACTTC
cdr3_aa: CASSFGLAEAYEQYF

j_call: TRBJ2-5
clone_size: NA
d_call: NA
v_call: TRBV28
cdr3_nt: TGTGCCAGCAGTTTTGGAGTTACTGAGACCCAGTACTTC
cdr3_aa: CASSFGVTETQYF

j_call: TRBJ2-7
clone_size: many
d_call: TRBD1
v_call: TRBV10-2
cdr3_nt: TGCGCCAGCGGGCAGGGGGCCAACGAGCAGTACTTC
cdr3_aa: CASGQGANEQYF

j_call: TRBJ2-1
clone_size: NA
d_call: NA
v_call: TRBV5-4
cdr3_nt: TGTGCCAGCAGCTTAGGACCTCCCGGGGGAGATGAGCAGTTCTTC
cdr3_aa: CASSLGPPGGDEQFF

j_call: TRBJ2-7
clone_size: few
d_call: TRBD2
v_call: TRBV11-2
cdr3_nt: TGTGCCAGCAGCTCCTCGGGCGGCGGGAGGGCGGAGGAGCAGTACTTC
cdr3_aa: CASSSSGGGRAEEQYF

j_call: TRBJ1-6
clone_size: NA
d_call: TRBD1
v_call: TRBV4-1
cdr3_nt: TGCGCCAGCAGCCAAGACGCCCCTTGGACAGGGGGCTTAAATAATTCACCCCTCCACTTT
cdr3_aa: CASSQDAPWTGGLNNSPLHF

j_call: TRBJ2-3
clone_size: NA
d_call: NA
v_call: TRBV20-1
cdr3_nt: TGCAGTGCTAGGTGGGAAAGCACAGATACGCAGTATTTT
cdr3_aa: CSARWESTDTQYF

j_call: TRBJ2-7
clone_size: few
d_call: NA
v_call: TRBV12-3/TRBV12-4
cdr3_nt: TGTGCCAGCAACGACCGGGACTTTGACTACGAGCAGTACTTC
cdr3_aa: CASNDRDFDYEQYF

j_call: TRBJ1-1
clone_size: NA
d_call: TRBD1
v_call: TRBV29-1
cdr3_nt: TGCAGCGGCGCACAGGGACAGGACACTGAAGCTTTCTTT
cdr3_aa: CSGAQGQDTEAFF

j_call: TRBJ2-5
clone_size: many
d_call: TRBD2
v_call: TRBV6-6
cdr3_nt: TGTGCCAGCAGTTACTCTAGCGGGAGAACTAGAGAGACCCAGTACTTC
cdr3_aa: CASSYSSGRTRETQYF

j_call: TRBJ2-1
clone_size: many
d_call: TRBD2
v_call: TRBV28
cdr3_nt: TGTGCCAGCACCCTAGCGGGAGGTTTCTATGAGCAGTTCTTC
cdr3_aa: CASTLAGGFYEQFF

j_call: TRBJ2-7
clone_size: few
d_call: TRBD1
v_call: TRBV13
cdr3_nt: TGTGCCAGCAGTCAAGATACAGGGGGCACGTACTTC
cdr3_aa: CASSQDTGGTYF

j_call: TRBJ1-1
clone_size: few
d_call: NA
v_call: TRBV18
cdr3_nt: TGTGCCAGCGGGCTGGGGATGGAGAACACTGAAGCTTTCTTT
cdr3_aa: CASGLGMENTEAFF

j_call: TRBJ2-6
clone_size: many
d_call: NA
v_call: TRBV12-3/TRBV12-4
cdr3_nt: TGTGCCGCTACAGGGTATTCGTTTTCTGGGGCCAACGTCCTGACTTTC
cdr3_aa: CAATGYSFSGANVLTF

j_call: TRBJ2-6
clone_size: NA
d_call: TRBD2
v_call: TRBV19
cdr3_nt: TGTGCCGGTAGTATGGGACTAGCGGGAGCTTCTGGGGCCAACGTCCTGACTTTC
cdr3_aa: CAGSMGLAGASGANVLTF

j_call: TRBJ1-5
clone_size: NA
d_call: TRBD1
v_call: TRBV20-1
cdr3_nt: TGCAGTGCTAGAAACCACGACAGGGGTAGGGGCAATCAGCCCCAGCATTTT
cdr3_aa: CSARNHDRGRGNQPQHF

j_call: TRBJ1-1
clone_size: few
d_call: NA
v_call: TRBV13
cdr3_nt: TGTGCCAGCAGCTTAGGCCCCGCCAGGGCGGGTTTCTTT
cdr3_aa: CASSLGPARAGFF

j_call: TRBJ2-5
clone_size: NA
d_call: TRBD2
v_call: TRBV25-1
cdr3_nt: TGTGCCAGCACGGTCCTAGCGGGGGGTATGCAAGAGACCCAGTACTTC
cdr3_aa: CASTVLAGGMQETQYF

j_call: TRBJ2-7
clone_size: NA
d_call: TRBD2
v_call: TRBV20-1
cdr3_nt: TGCAGTGCCCCCTCAGGACTAGCTATTGACTACGAGCAGTACTTC
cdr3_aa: CSAPSGLAIDYEQYF

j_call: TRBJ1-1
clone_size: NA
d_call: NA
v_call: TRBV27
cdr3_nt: TGTGCCAGCAATGGCTTAATGAACACTGAAGCTTTCTTT
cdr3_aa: CASNGLMNTEAFF

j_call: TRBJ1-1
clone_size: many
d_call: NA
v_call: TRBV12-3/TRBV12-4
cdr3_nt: TGTGCCAGCACCCTGGGAGGGGGAAACACTGAAGCTTTCTTT
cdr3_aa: CASTLGGGNTEAFF

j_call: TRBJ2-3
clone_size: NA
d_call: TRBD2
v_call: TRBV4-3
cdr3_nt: TGCGCCAGCAGCCAAGGGATCACGGGAGGGGGTGATACGCAGTATTTT
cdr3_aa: CASSQGITGGGDTQYF

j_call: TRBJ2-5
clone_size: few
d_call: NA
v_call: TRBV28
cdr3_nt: TGTGCCAGCAGTTCCGGGGCATTGGAGGCCCAGTACTTC
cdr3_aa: CASSSGALEAQYF

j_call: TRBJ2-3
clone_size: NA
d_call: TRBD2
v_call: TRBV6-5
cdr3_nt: TGTGCCAGCAGTTACTCTTTGAGGGAGGGTGGTGATACGCAGTATTTT
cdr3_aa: CASSYSLREGGDTQYF

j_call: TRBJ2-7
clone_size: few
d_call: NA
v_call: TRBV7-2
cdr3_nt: TGTGCCAGCACCTTAGGGGGGGTAGTTTACGAGCAGTACTTC
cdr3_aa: CASTLGGVVYEQYF

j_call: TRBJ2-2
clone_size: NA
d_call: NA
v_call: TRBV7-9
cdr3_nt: TGTGCCAGCAGCTTAGAACAAACTAGCCCCACCGGGGAGCTGTTTTTT
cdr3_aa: CASSLEQTSPTGELFF

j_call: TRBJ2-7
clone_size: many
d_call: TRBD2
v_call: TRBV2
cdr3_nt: TGTGCCAGCAGGAAACTAGCGGGAGGGGGATACGAGCAGTACTTC
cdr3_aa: CASRKLAGGGYEQYF

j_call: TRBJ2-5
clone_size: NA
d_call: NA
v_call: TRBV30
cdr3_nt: TGTGCCTGGAGTACCAGGAGACAAGAGACCCAGTACTTC
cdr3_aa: CAWSTRRQETQYF

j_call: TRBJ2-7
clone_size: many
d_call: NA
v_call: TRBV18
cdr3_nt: TGTGCCAGCTCACCACCGGTCCTCTACGAGCAGTACTTC
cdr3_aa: CASSPPVLYEQYF

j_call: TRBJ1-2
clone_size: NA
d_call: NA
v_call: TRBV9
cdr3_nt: TGTGCCAGCAGCGTAGCTGCGGGAGGTGAGCACTATGGCTACACCTTC
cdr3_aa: CASSVAAGGEHYGYTF

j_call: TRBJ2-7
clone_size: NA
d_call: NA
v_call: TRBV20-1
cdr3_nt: TGCAGTGCTAGTGGGGCCTCCTACGATAGAGGGCAGTACTTC
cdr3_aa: CSASGASYDRGQYF

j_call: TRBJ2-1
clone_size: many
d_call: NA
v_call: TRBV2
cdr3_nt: TGTGCCAGCCACGAGCTGAATGAGCAGTTCTTC
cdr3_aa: CASHELNEQFF

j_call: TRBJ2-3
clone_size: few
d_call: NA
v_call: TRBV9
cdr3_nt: TGTGCCAGCAGCCCCCCGGGGGGCGGGCTGACAGATACGCAGTATTTT
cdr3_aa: CASSPPGGGLTDTQYF

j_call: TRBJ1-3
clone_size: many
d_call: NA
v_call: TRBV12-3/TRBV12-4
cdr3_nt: TGTGCCACTCGCCGTGGTGATGGAAACACCATATATTTT
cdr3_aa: CATRRGDGNTIYF

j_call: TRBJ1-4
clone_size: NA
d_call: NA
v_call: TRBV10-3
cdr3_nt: TGTGCCATCAGTGAGTCGATTGTTATACAGCAGAATGAAAAACTGTTTTTT
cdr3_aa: CAISESIVIQQNEKLFF

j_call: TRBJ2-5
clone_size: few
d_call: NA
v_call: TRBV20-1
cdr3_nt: TGCAGTGCTAGAGATCAAATGGGAATGCGGGAGACCCAGTACTTC
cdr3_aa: CSARDQMGMRETQYF

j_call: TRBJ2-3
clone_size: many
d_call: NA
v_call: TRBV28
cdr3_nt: TGTGCCTTTTCGAGAGCCACTAGCACAGATACGCAGTATTTT
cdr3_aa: CAFSRATSTDTQYF

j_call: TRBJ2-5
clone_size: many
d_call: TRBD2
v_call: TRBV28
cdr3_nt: TGTGCCAGCAGTTCCTCCGGACTAGCGGGTCAAGAGACCCAGTACTTC
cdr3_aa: CASSSSGLAGQETQYF

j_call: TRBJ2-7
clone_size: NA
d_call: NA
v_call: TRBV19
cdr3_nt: TGTGCCAGTAGTTTTCGGACCAACTACGAGCAGTACTTC
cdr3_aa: CASSFRTNYEQYF

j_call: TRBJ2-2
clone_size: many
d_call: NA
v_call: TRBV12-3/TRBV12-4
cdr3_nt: TGTGCCAGCAGTCTCACGGTCCCCGGGGAGCTGTTTTTT
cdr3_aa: CASSLTVPGELFF

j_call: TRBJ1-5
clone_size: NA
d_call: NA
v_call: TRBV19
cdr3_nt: TGTGCCAGTAGTATCGACCTAGGTGGGCCCCAGCATTTT
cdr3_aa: CASSIDLGGPQHF

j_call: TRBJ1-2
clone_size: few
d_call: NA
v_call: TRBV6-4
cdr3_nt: TGTGCCAGCAGCGCTCCTAACTATGGCTACACCTTC
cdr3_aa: CASSAPNYGYTF

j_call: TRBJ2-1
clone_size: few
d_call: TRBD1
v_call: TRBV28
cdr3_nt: TGTGCCAGCAGTCCAAACACAGGGGGTGCCTACAATGAGCAGTTCTTC
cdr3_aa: CASSPNTGGAYNEQFF

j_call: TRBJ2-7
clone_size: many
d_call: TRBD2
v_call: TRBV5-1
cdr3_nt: TGCGCCAGCAGGCGGACTAGCGAACTGGGTGAGCAGTACTTC
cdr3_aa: CASRRTSELGEQYF

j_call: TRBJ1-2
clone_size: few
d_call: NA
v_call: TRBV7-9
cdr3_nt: TGTGCCAGCAGCTCAACCGAGGGGGAAGGCTACACCTTC
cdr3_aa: CASSSTEGEGYTF

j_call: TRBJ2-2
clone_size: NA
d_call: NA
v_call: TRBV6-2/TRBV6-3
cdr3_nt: TGTGCCAGCAGATTGGCAGGGGATAAATCCGGGGAGCTGTTTTTT
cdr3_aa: CASRLAGDKSGELFF

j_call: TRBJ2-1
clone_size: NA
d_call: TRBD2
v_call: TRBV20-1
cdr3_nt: TGCAGTGCTAGAGCAGGGGTCGCGGGAGGGTTCAATGAGCAGTTCTTC
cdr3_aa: CSARAGVAGGFNEQFF

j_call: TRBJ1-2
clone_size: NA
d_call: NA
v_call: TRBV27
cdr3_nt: TGTGCCAGCAGTTTTTTTGACACGGGCCTGGAGGACTACACCTTC
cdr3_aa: CASSFFDTGLEDYTF

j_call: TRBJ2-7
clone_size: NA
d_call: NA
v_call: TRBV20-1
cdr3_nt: TGCAGTGCTAGAGATCAAGGACAGTACAGCTCCTACGAGCAGTACTTC
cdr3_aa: CSARDQGQYSSYEQYF

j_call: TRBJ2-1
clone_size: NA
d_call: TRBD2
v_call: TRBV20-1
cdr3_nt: TGCAGTGCTAGGGGGACTAGCGGGAGCAGTCGGTTGAATGAGCAGTTCTTC
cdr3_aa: CSARGTSGSSRLNEQFF

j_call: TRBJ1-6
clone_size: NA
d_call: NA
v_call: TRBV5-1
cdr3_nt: TGCGCCAGCAGCTTGAAAGCGTCCGGAACAGGGAACAATTCACCCCTCCACTTT
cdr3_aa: CASSLKASGTGNNSPLHF

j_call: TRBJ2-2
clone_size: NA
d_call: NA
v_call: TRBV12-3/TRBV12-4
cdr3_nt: TGTGCCAGCACCAAAGGCCAGGGGATGCACACCGGGGAGCTGTTTTTT
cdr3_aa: CASTKGQGMHTGELFF

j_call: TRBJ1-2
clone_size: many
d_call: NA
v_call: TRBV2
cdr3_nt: TGTGCCAGCAGTGAATCAGGGGTATATGGCTACACCTTC
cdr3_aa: CASSESGVYGYTF

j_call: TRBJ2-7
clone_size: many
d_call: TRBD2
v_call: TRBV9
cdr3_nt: TGTGCCAGCAGCGTAGGGAGGCTAGCGGGACGGCTAAGCGAGCAGTACTTC
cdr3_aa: CASSVGRLAGRLSEQYF

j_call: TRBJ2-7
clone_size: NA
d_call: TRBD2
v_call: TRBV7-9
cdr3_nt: TGTGCCAGCAGCTTATCTGCCGGGGGGAATTCCGAGCAGTACTTC
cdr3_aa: CASSLSAGGNSEQYF

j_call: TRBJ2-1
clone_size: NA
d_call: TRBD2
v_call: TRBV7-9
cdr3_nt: TGTGCCAGCAGCCCCCCCCTAGCGGGTTATAATGAGCAGTTCTTC
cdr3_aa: CASSPPLAGYNEQFF